This paragraph reports one TCR beta chain. The sample comes from a study of CD8+ T cells in alopecia areata. Treatment reported: oral pan-JAK inhibitor, 5-10 mg twice daily. cDNA prepared by RNA extraction and subsequent reverse transcription served as the template for sequencing. TCRdb keeps only in-frame clones here, not all; method: immunoSEQ multiplex PCR. The table has under 110,000 clones, just under 60% seen once. CDR1 is LNHDA, CDR2 SQIVND, per germline (reference sequence). The V end was cut by 5 bases, the J end by 0 bases, with 2 bases between. This CDR3 is built from 12 residues. Sequenced here: CD8+ T cells sorted from blood, sampled between weeks 55 and 65, from a patient treated with tofacitinib. This clonotype originated in a human donor with alopecia areata. The chain employs TRBV19 and TRBJ1-5; D not resolved. CDR3 nucleotide sequence: TGTGCCAGTAGTTATAGCAATCAGCCCCAGCATTTT. This sequence encodes CASSYSNQPQHF.